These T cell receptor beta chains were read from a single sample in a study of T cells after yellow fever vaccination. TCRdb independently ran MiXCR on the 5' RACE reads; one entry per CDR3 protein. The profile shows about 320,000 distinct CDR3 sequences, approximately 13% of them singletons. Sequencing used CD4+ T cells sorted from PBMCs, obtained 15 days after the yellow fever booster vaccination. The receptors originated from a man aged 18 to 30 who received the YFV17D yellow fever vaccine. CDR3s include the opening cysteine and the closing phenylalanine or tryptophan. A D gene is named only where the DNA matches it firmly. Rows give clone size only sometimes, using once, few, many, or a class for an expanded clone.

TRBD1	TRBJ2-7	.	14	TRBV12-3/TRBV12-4	CASRAGTGVYEQYF	TGTGCCAGCAGGGCCGGGACAGGAGTCTACGAGCAGTACTTC
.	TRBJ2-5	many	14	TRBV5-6	CASSLAGVSETQYF	TGTGCCAGCAGCTTGGCCGGGGTCTCGGAGACCCAGTACTTC
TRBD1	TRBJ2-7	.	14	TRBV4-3	CASSQNRGTYEQYF	TGCGCCAGCAGCCAAAACAGGGGTACCTACGAGCAGTACTTC
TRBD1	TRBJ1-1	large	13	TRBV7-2	CASSYRQGTEAFF	TGTGCCAGCAGCTACCGACAGGGCACTGAAGCTTTCTTT
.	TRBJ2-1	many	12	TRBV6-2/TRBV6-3	CASSFSGYEQFF	TGTGCCAGCAGTTTCAGTGGTTATGAGCAGTTCTTC
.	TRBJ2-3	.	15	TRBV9	CASRSPPGSTDTQYF	TGTGCCAGCAGATCACCCCCTGGTAGCACAGATACGCAGTATTTT
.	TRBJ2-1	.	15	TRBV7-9	CASSLRGAAEGEQFF	TGTGCCAGCAGCTTACGGGGGGCGGCAGAAGGGGAGCAGTTCTTC
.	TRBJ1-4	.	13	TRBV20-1	CSARRQTNEKLFF	TGCAGTGCTAGACGCCAAACTAATGAAAAACTGTTTTTT
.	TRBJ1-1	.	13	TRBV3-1	CASSQGLHTEAFF	TGTGCCAGCAGCCAAGGACTGCACACTGAAGCTTTCTTT
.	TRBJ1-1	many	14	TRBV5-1	CASSLDGADTEAFF	TGCGCCAGCAGCCTGGACGGAGCGGACACTGAAGCTTTCTTT
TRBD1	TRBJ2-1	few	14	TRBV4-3	CASSLQDRGPEQFF	TGCGCCAGCAGCCTCCAGGACAGGGGGCCTGAGCAGTTCTTC